The source of this TCR beta chain is a study of T cells in Graves' hyperthyroidism and ophthalmopathy. Germline trimming cut 5 bases from V and 4 bases from J; bases unmatched to any gene: 14. Germline-derived CDR1 and CDR2 are SGHVS and FQNEAQ. The CDR3 has 16 residues. TCR beta CDR3 region amplification was performed from RNA transcripts. TCR CDR3 regions were first amplified by RT-PCR with HTBI primers. Via MiXCR, TCRdb re-called the multiplex PCR reads, giving one row per CDR3 protein. The sample lists about 700,000 distinct CDR3 sequences; around 15% were seen once. At least ten counts were recorded for this clonotype. The antigen remains unidentified. Patients having uncontrolled infection, another autoimmune disease, pregnancy or lactation were not included. Findings and limits, study-wide: A model of 13 V-J features distinguished ophthalmopathy from stable hyperthyroidism. Before onset, by a median of approximately 6.2 months, the model predicted ophthalmopathy.

Sequenced input: blood. This receptor was identified in a woman in her late teens or twenties with Graves' hyperthyroidism. The J gene is TRBJ2-7, the V gene TRBV7-8; 7 positions match TRBD2. The CDR3 bases are TGTGCCAGCAGCCCCCCCCCGGTGGCGGGAGAGTACGAGCAGTACTTC. Its protein product is CASSPPPVAGEYEQYF.